The 17 T cell receptor beta chains in this list originate from one sample, sequenced in a study of cytomegalovirus exposure and HLA in healthy donors. Primers: 60 Vbeta forward and 13 Jbeta reverse. Clones were sequenced by immunoSEQ multiplex PCR, and TCRdb holds only the in-frame ones, with some missing. The sample contains 150,000 to 200,000 clones, just under 80% of which appear only once. Input material: PBMCs. The receptors here all came from a woman between 50 and 59 years old in good health and CMV-seropositive.

The chain employs TRBV7-8 and TRBJ2-3; no definite D call. This CDR3 is built from 12 residues. In germline, CDR1 is SGHVS, CDR2 FQNEAQ. V was trimmed by 2 bases and J by 8 bases, leaving 8 bases between them. CDR3 coding DNA: TGTGCCAGCAGCTTACCAAGAGGTACGCAGTATTTT. As protein: CASSLPRGTQYF.

The chain combines TRBV6-7 with TRBJ1-1; D may be TRBD1 (5 bases). TRBV6-7 is an ORF, and what it does is uncertain. The CDR3 extends over 16 amino acids. Trimming left V 5 bases short and J 11 bases short, with 27 bases between. The CDR3 nucleotides are TGTGCCAGCAGTGGAACCGTTGGGGGGGGGAAGGAGTGCGCTTTCTTT. It yields the protein CASSGTVGGGKECAFF.

As for this clone: Additional DNA sequences in this sample encode the identical CDR3. The chain recombines TRBV19 with TRBJ2-3; unclear D gene. V lost 3 bases and J lost 0, with 13 bases in between. This CDR3 has 16 amino acids. CDR1 LNHDA and CDR2 SQIVND come from the germline V gene (reference sequence). CDR3 sequence reads: CASSIGTATSTDTQYF. The CDR3 DNA follows: TGTGCCAGTAGTATTGGTACAGCCACTAGCACAGATACGCAGTATTTT.

The chain recombines TRBV7-9 with TRBJ2-5, with a tentative D call TRBD2 (5 bases). Trimming shortened V by 4 bases and J by 4 bases, and 10 bases separated the two germline ends. The germline gives CDR1 SEHNR, CDR2 FQNEAQ (reference sequence). The CDR3 length is 13 residues. The CDR3 nucleotides are TGTGCCAGCAGCTACGGAGGAGGAGAGACCCAGTACTTC. It yields the protein CASSYGGGETQYF.

This clone turned up a few times. This CDR3 reads CASSFSGAGNTIYF. CDR3 coding DNA: TGTGCCAGCAGTTTTTCGGGGGCTGGAAACACCATATATTTT. V usage is TRBV27 and J usage is TRBJ1-3; the D gene is possibly TRBD1 (5 bases). V was shortened by 3 bases and J by 2 bases, with 8 bases between the two germline ends. This CDR3 contains 14 residues. In germline, CDR1 is MNHEY, CDR2 SMNVEV (reference sequence).

The V call is TRBV29-1, the J call TRBJ1-4, with 7 bases aligning to TRBD1. V trimming: 6 bases; J trimming: 0 bases; junction bases outside the gene matches: 7. CDR1 and CDR2 (germline): SQVTM, ANQGSEA. The length of the CDR3 is 15 residues. CDR3 DNA sequence: TGCAGCGTGGGGGACAGCCCTTCAACTAATGAAAAACTGTTTTTT. Translation gives CSVGDSPSTNEKLFF.

This clone was counted between two and nine times. The chain carries TRBV19 and TRBJ2-5; D gene ambiguous. Trimming took 2 bases from V and 2 from J, leaving 15 bases between them. Germline CDR1 LNHDA, CDR2 SQIVND (reference sequence). CDR3 length equals 16 residues. This CDR3 is CASSISGFRFQETQYF. Written as DNA, the CDR3 is TGTGCCAGTAGTATATCGGGTTTTCGATTTCAAGAGACCCAGTACTTC. Filled out from reference TRBV19 and TRBJ2-5, the complete variable domain reads DGGITQSPKYLFRKEGQNVTLSCEQNLNHDAMYWYRQDPGQGLRLIYYSQIVNDFQKGDIAEGYSVSREKKESFPLTVTSAQKNPTAFYLCASSISGFRFQETQYFGPGTRLLVL.

CDR3 amino acids: CASSLALGEGDTQYF. The CDR3 nucleotides read TGCGCCAGCAGCTTGGCGTTAGGGGAGGGGGATACGCAGTATTTT. This chain links TRBV5-1 with TRBJ2-3, with 7 bases aligning to TRBD2. From germline, CDR1 is SGHRS and CDR2 YFSETQ. Losses at the gene ends were 0 bases for V and 6 bases for J; bases not matched to a gene: 7. This CDR3 comprises 15 residues. Variable domain in full (rest from reference TRBV5-1 and TRBJ2-3): KAGVTQTPRYLIKTRGQQVTLSCSPISGHRSVSWYQQTPGQGLQFLFEYFSETQRNKGNFPGRFSGRQFSNSRSEMNVSTLELGDSALYLCASSLALGEGDTQYFGPGTRLTVL.

The chain employs TRBV7-2 and TRBJ2-1; a possible D gene is TRBD2 (6 bases). With 5 bases removed from V and 1 base from J, the gap between germline ends came to 15 bases. The CDR3 length is 16 residues. Germline CDR1 is SGHTA and CDR2 is FQGNSA. DNA for the CDR3: TGTGCCAGCAGCCCACCAAGGGGACTGTCCTACAATGAGCAGTTCTTC. Protein sequence: CASSPPRGLSYNEQFF.

The genes are TRBV6-5 and TRBJ2-7; possibly TRBD1 for D (6 bases). The CDR3 has 14 residues. The ends were cut back, 3 bases at V and 0 bases at J, with 9 bases in the middle. CDR1 is MNHEY and CDR2 is SVGAGI in the germline V gene. The CDR3 is CASSYNRDSYEQYF. Here the CDR3 DNA reads TGTGCCAGCAGTTATAACAGGGACTCCTACGAGCAGTACTTC.

V and J are TRBV7-8 and TRBJ1-2; no firm D call. CDR1 is SGHVS and CDR2 is FQNEAQ in the germline V gene. Trimming took 4 bases from V and 5 from J, leaving 5 bases between them. The CDR3 totals 11 residues. The DNA of the CDR3 is TGTGCCAGCAGCTCCCCGTATGGCTACACCTTC. Amino acids: CASSSPYGYTF. The full variable domain, with the rest looked up from reference TRBV7-8 and TRBJ1-2, is GAGVSQSPRYKVAKRGQDVALRCDPISGHVSLFWYQQALGQGPEFLTYFQNEAQLDKSGLPSDRFFAERPEGSVSTLKIQRTQQEDSAVYLCASSSPYGYTFGSGTRLTVV.

The rearrangement joins TRBV10-2 to TRBJ2-1; 11 bases fit TRBD2. Germline-derived CDR1 and CDR2 are WSHSY and SAAADI. The CDR3 consists of 13 residues. J was trimmed by 4 bases and V by 10 bases; bases with no gene match: 3. The CDR3 DNA is TGCGCCACTTTAGCGGGGGGGTACAATGAGCAGTTCTTC. It translates to CATLAGGYNEQFF.

The rearrangement joins TRBV6-1 to TRBJ1-4; 7 nucleotides agree with TRBD1. CDR1 is MNHNS and CDR2 is SASEGT in the germline V gene. Trimming at V came to 5 bases and at J to 5 bases, leaving 5 bases not matched to a gene. The CDR3 loop spans 14 amino acids. The CDR3 coding sequence is TGTGCCAGCAGTACCACAGGGGCGAATGAAAAACTGTTTTTT. This sequence encodes CASSTTGANEKLFF.

This chain connects TRBV7-8 to TRBJ2-2, with 13 nucleotides matching TRBD2. This CDR3 region has 17 residues. In germline, CDR1 is SGHVS, CDR2 FQNEAQ. V lost 5 bases to trimming and J lost 4 bases; unmatched junction nucleotides: 7. Here the CDR3 DNA reads TGTGCCAGCAGCCAAGGGGGGACTAGCGGGATCACCGGGGAGCTGTTTTTT. Residues: CASSQGGTSGITGELFF.

This clone was seen only once. This sequence joins TRBV7-3 and TRBJ2-3; D ambiguous. V lost 5 bases and J lost 3, with 9 bases in between. Germline CDR1 and CDR2: SGHTA and FQGTGA. The CDR3 spans 13 residues. CDR3 DNA: TGTGCCAGCAGCCCCGGAGAGACAGATACGCAGTATTTT. Amino acid sequence: CASSPGETDTQYF. Drawing the rest from reference TRBV7-3 and TRBJ2-3, the complete variable domain is GAGVSQTPSNKVTEKGKYVELRCDPISGHTALYWYRQSLGQGPEFLIYFQGTGAADDSGLPNDRFFAVRPEGSVSTLKIQRTERGDSAVYLCASSPGETDTQYFGPGTRLTVL.

This chain uses TRBV5-4 with TRBJ2-7, with 10 bases that match TRBD1. The V segment lost 0 bases and the J segment 3 bases; nucleotides outside the gene matches: 3. Per germline, CDR1 SGHNT and CDR2 YYREEE (reference sequence). The CDR3 runs 15 residues. The CDR3 here is CASSLGGQGVYEQYF. CDR3 coding DNA: TGTGCCAGCAGCTTGGGAGGACAGGGGGTCTACGAGCAGTACTTC.

V is TRBV6-6 and J is TRBJ2-5; tentatively, D is TRBD1 (5 bases). From germline, CDR1 is MNHNY and CDR2 SVGAGI (reference sequence). This CDR3 has 11 amino acids. Trimming removed 6 bases from V and 5 bases from J, with 7 bases in between. DNA of the CDR3: TGTGCCAGCAGAGGGGTGGAGACCCAGTACTTC. It translates to CASRGVETQYF.